The 27 T cell receptor beta chains given below trace back to one sample, sequenced in a study of T cells after somatic rescue of genetic block. Profiled with immunoSEQ multiplex PCR; TCRdb holds only in-frame clones, not every one. The data show around 9,700 clones, over 70% seen once. Sequenced sample: peripheral blood mononuclear cells (PBMCs). The origin of the receptors is a boy between 10 and 17 years old.

This sequence joins TRBV2 and TRBJ1-6, with D possibly matching TRBD1 (5 bases). This CDR3 has 13 amino acids. Germline lookup yields CDR1 SNHLY and CDR2 FYNNEI. V lost 2 bases to trimming and J lost 7 bases, with 6 bases between them. The DNA of the CDR3 is TGTGCCAGCAGTGAACAGGGAAATTCACCCCTCCACTTT. The encoded protein is CASSEQGNSPLHF.

The genes are TRBV12-5 and TRBJ2-7; 7 positions agree with TRBD1. The CDR3 is 18 residues long. V was clipped by 2 bases and J by 5 bases; unmatched bases: 18. The germline V gene encodes CDR1 LGHNT and CDR2 FRNRAP. CDR3 DNA: TGTGCTAGTGGTTTGCCCCCAGACAGGGCAAGTATATGCCACGAGCAGTACTTC. Translated: CASGLPPDRASICHEQYF.

Only one count was recorded for this clone. V usage is TRBV5-1 and J usage is TRBJ1-4, with TRBD1 matching over 7 bases. CDR3 size: 15 residues. In germline, CDR1 is SGHRS, CDR2 YFSETQ. V was clipped by 3 bases and J by 7 bases; unmatched bases: 9. CDR3 sequence: CASSSQGRDSEKLFF. The DNA of the CDR3 is TGCGCCAGCAGCTCACAGGGGAGGGATAGTGAAAAACTGTTTTTT.

This clone showed up just once. The chain employs TRBV18 and TRBJ2-7, with 10 bases fitting TRBD2. Per germline, CDR1 KGHSH and CDR2 LQKENI. The CDR3 has 18 amino acids. V shed 3 bases, J shed 0 bases, and the junction held 11 bases outside the gene matches. The CDR3 loop reads CASSPLGGLAAVSYEQYF. In DNA, the CDR3 is TGTGCCAGCTCACCGTTGGGAGGACTAGCGGCAGTCTCCTACGAGCAGTACTTC.

This sequence joins TRBV19 and TRBJ2-1; 7 nucleotides match TRBD1. Germline V gene data show CDR1 as LNHDA and CDR2 as SQIVND (reference sequence). V lost 4 bases and J lost 4; bases outside the gene matches: 19. This CDR3 is built from 19 residues. CDR3 in amino acids: CASSNPQSLGQPLYNEQFF. In DNA form, the CDR3 reads TGTGCCAGTAGTAATCCCCAATCCCTGGGACAGCCCTTGTACAATGAGCAGTTCTTC.

The chain links TRBV5-6 to TRBJ2-5, with TRBD1 identical over 7 bases. The J call may be faulty, since TRBJ2-7 better matches the DNA end. This CDR3 region has 14 residues. Germline V lookup: CDR1 SGHDT, CDR2 YYEEEE. CDR3 in DNA: TGTGCCAGCAGCTGGGGCGGACAGGCCTACGAGCAGTACTTC. Encoded protein: CASSWGGQAYEQYF.

The chain is built from TRBV5-1 and TRBJ2-7, with 9 bases that match TRBD1. Germline V CDR1 and CDR2: SGHRS, YFSETQ. This CDR3 has 14 residues. With 2 bases clipped from V and 1 base from J, the junction kept 1 base outside the gene matches. The CDR3 region has the DNA TGCGCCAGCAGCTTCGGGACAGGGTCCTACGAGCAGTACTTC. This gives the protein CASSFGTGSYEQYF. Using reference TRBV5-1 and TRBJ2-7 for the parts outside the CDR3, the full variable domain is KAGVTQTPRYLIKTRGQQVTLSCSPISGHRSVSWYQQTPGQGLQFLFEYFSETQRNKGNFPGRFSGRQFSNSRSEMNVSTLELGDSALYLCASSFGTGSYEQYFGPGTRLTVT.

The chain couples TRBV19 to TRBJ2-2; D unresolved. Germline V CDR1 and CDR2: LNHDA, SQIVND (reference sequence). CDR3 length: 14 residues. Trimming shortened V by 4 bases and J by 1 base, and 7 bases separated the two germline ends. The CDR3 sequence: CASSRILNTGELFF. The CDR3 DNA follows: TGTGCCAGTAGTAGAATCCTGAACACCGGGGAGCTGTTTTTT.

V usage is TRBV7-6 and J usage is TRBJ2-3, with TRBD1 matching 7 bases. Per the germline V gene, CDR1 is SGHVS and CDR2 is FNYEAQ. V trimming: 1 base; J trimming: 0 bases; junction bases outside the gene matches: 1. The CDR3 length is 15 residues. Here the CDR3 DNA reads TGTGCCAGCAGCTTAGGACAGGGAAGCACAGATACGCAGTATTTT. Translation gives CASSLGQGSTDTQYF.

The V call is TRBV10-3, the J call TRBJ2-1, with D unresolved. This CDR3 has 12 residues. CDR1 is ENHRY and CDR2 is SYGVKD in the germline V gene. V lost 1 base and J lost 5, with 3 bases in between. CDR3 loop: CAISELNNEQFF. The CDR3 nucleotides are TGTGCCATCAGTGAGTTGAACAATGAGCAGTTCTTC.

The chain is built from TRBV19 and TRBJ2-1; 7 bases are a match to TRBD2. J was trimmed by 7 bases and V by 6 bases; bases with no gene match: 6. This CDR3 has 13 residues. The germline V gene has CDR1 LNHDA and CDR2 SQIVND (reference sequence). This CDR3 reads CASRLQGGNEQFF. In DNA, the CDR3 is TGTGCCAGTAGGTTGCAGGGAGGGAATGAGCAGTTCTTC.

V is TRBV7-9 and J is TRBJ1-2, with D perhaps TRBD1 (5 bases). Trimming removed 3 bases from V and 2 bases from J, with 10 bases in between. From germline, CDR1 is SEHNR and CDR2 FQNEAQ (reference sequence). This CDR3 is 14 amino acids long. As DNA, the CDR3 is TGTGCCAGCAGCTTTAGGGGAACGAACTATGGCTACACCTTC. Translated, it gives CASSFRGTNYGYTF.

This chain joins TRBV28 and TRBJ1-4; D gene unclear. The germline V gene has CDR1 MDHEN and CDR2 SYDVKM. This CDR3 comprises 12 residues. Between the trimmed V and J ends, which lost 2 bases and 7 bases, there was a span of 5 bases. The CDR3 DNA reads TGTGCCAGCAGTTTAGGGTCTGAAAAACTGTTTTTT. It codes for CASSLGSEKLFF.

The chain uses TRBV7-3 and TRBJ2-5; the D is unclear. Germline loops: CDR1 SGHTA, CDR2 FQGTGA. The CDR3 extends over 14 amino acids. V was clipped by 4 bases and J by 5 bases, with 14 bases between them. The CDR3 coding sequence is TGTGCCAGCAGCTCCTACGGCCCTGGGGAGACCCAGTACTTC. Translation: CASSSYGPGETQYF. The full variable domain, rest sourced from reference TRBV7-3 and TRBJ2-5, is GAGVSQTPSNKVTEKGKYVELRCDPISGHTALYWYRQSLGQGPEFLIYFQGTGAADDSGLPNDRFFAVRPEGSVSTLKIQRTERGDSAVYLCASSSYGPGETQYFGPGTRLLVL.

The chain uses TRBV9 and TRBJ2-1, with 8 bases fitting TRBD1. The CDR3 runs to 14 residues. Germline CDR1 SGDLS, CDR2 YYNGEE. V lost 0 bases, J lost 4 bases, and 0 bases stayed unmatched. The CDR3 DNA reads as TGTGCCAGCAGCGTAGGGACAGGGTACAATGAGCAGTTCTTC. It translates to CASSVGTGYNEQFF.

This clone is medium-sized (0.01 to 0.1%). The chain couples TRBV5-1 to TRBJ1-2; the match to TRBD1 covers 9 bases. The CDR3 is made up of 15 amino acids. The V gene end was trimmed by 2 bases and the J gene end by 7 bases; junction bases not matched to a gene: 9. Germline V gene sequence: CDR1 SGHRS, CDR2 YFSETQ. The CDR3 DNA reads TGCGCCAGCAGCTTCCCGGGACAGGGAGTCTCTGGCTACACCTTC. It specifies CASSFPGQGVSGYTF.

This sequence joins TRBV6-6 and TRBJ1-2, with D unclear. The CDR3 is made up of 10 amino acids. The V end lost 8 bases, the J end lost 5 bases, and 6 bases lay between the germline ends. Germline V lookup: CDR1 MNHNY, CDR2 SVGAGI (reference sequence). CDR3 in DNA: TGTGCCAGCGGAGGGTATGGCTACACCTTC. Translation gives CASGGYGYTF.

The rearrangement joins TRBV11-3 to TRBJ2-1, with 12 bases lining up with TRBD2. The germline CDR1 and CDR2 sequences are SGHNT and YENEEA. J gave up 4 bases and V 3 bases, and 4 bases lay outside the gene matches. The CDR3 has 16 residues. The CDR3 DNA is TGTGCCAGCAGCTTCTCGGGACTAGCGGGTTACAATGAGCAGTTCTTC. Translating gives CASSFSGLAGYNEQFF.

The V and J genes are TRBV23-1 and TRBJ1-2; D uncertain. TRBV23-1 is labeled an ORF, and its function is uncertain. Trimming removed 2 bases from V and 4 bases from J, with 8 bases in between. The CDR3 is 13 amino acids. The CDR3 region has the DNA TGCGCCAGCAGTCAAGACATTTCCTATGGCTACACCTTC. It specifies CASSQDISYGYTF.

This chain uses TRBV7-3 with TRBJ2-1, with D hard to call. Germline V gives CDR1 SGHTA, CDR2 FQGTGA. The CDR3 spans 15 residues. Trimming took 2 bases from V and 3 from J, leaving 11 bases between them. CDR3 region: CASSLGQLLYNEQFF. CDR3 nucleotide sequence: TGTGCCAGCAGCTTAGGGCAGCTTCTCTACAATGAGCAGTTCTTC.

The V gene is TRBV7-9, the J gene TRBJ2-3, with 13 bases fitting TRBD2. Germline V gene lookup returns CDR1 SEHNR and CDR2 FQNEAQ (reference sequence). This CDR3 is 19 amino acids long. V lost 5 bases to trimming and J lost 3 bases; unmatched junction nucleotides: 14. This CDR3 is CASSGRLAGGPFGTDTQYF. The CDR3 DNA sequence: TGTGCCAGCAGCGGAAGACTAGCGGGAGGCCCCTTTGGGACAGATACGCAGTATTTT.

The DNA for the CDR3 is TGTGCCAGCAGCTTCGACAGGGGAACTGGGGCCAACGTCCTGACTTTC. Its protein product is CASSFDRGTGANVLTF. The genes are TRBV5-6 and TRBJ2-6; the match to TRBD1 covers 8 bases. This CDR3 spans 16 amino acids. Germline lookup yields CDR1 SGHDT and CDR2 YYEEEE. The ends lost 2 bases at V and 2 bases at J; junction bases unmatched: 3.

The genes are TRBV5-1 and TRBJ2-3; 9 positions agree with TRBD1. The CDR3 sequence is 16 residues long. CDR1 is SGHRS, CDR2 YFSETQ, per germline. Trimming took 4 bases from V and 5 from J; bases not matched to a gene: 11. CDR3 sequence reads: CASSHGVGQGLDTQYF. Written as DNA, the CDR3 is TGCGCCAGCAGCCATGGCGTGGGACAGGGTTTAGATACGCAGTATTTT.

The chain links TRBV15 to TRBJ2-7, with 9 bases aligning to TRBD1. CDR3 length: 13 residues. V was pared by 4 bases and J by 3 bases, with 1 base of the junction left unmatched. The germline V gene has CDR1 LNHNV and CDR2 YYDKDF (reference sequence). CDR3 DNA sequence: TGTGCCACCAGCATGGGACAGGGCTACGAGCAGTACTTC. Its protein product is CATSMGQGYEQYF.

This chain uses TRBV6-6 with TRBJ2-2, with D uncertain. The germline V gene encodes CDR1 MNHNY and CDR2 SVGAGI (reference sequence). This CDR3 is built from 12 residues. Trimming stripped 2 bases from V and 5 bases from J, with 3 bases between. CDR3 region: CASSYETGELFF. The CDR3 DNA reads as TGTGCCAGCAGTTACGAGACCGGGGAGCTGTTTTTT.

This clone was recorded only once. This chain uses TRBV6-6 with TRBJ2-7, with TRBD1 matching 7 bases. CDR1 and CDR2 (germline): MNHNY, SVGAGI (reference sequence). V lost 5 bases and J lost 2; bases outside the gene matches: 6. The CDR3 is made up of 14 amino acids. CDR3 region: CASSATGPTYEQYF. In nucleotides, the CDR3 is TGTGCCAGCAGTGCGACAGGGCCGACCTACGAGCAGTACTTC.

This chain links TRBV28 with TRBJ2-3; D gene unclear. The V gene lost 6 bases and the J gene lost 0 bases, with 10 bases spanning the gap. The CDR3 is 14 amino acids. CDR1 and CDR2 (germline): MDHEN, SYDVKM. The CDR3 DNA reads TGTGCCAGCAGCCTAACTCTTAGCACAGATACGCAGTATTTT. It yields the protein CASSLTLSTDTQYF.